These T cell receptor beta chains were read from a single sample in a study of T cell repertoires in ileal Crohn's disease. Clones were sequenced by immunoSEQ multiplex PCR, and TCRdb holds only the in-frame ones, with some missing. This sample has over 10,000 clones; roughly 78% occur once, and the top ten carry under 6%. Sequenced sample: ileal tissue. Receptor source: an adult with Crohn's disease. Each CDR3 is given with its conserved first and last residue. D genes are given only for firm matches. Clone size is given for some rows only: seen once, a few or many times, or a class if the clone is expanded.

abundance | d_gene | j_gene | v_gene | CDR3nt | CDR3aa
NA | NA | TRBJ1-2 | TRBV21-1 | TGTGCCAGCACCCCGGCCGGGGACAGGGTTTCGTGTGGCTACACCTTC | CASTPAGDRVSCGYTF
NA | NA | TRBJ1-2 | TRBV29-1 | TGCAGCGTTGCCGAGGGAGGGGACTATGGCTACACCTTC | CSVAEGGDYGYTF
few | TRBD2 | TRBJ2-1 | TRBV9 | TGTGCCAGCAGCGTAGGCCCCGGGACTAGCGATGAGCAGTTCTTC | CASSVGPGTSDEQFF
NA | NA | TRBJ2-1 | TRBV5-4 | TGTGCCAGCAGCCTCACCCTACAGGTGTTGGGCAATGAGCAGTTCTTC | CASSLTLQVLGNEQFF
NA | TRBD2 | TRBJ2-5 | TRBV7-2 | TGTGCCAGCAGCTTAGGCGGGGGACCTCAAGAGACCCAGTACTTC | CASSLGGGPQETQYF
NA | TRBD2 | TRBJ2-2 | TRBV2 | TGTGCCAGCAGGCGGACTAGCGGGGGGACGAACACCGGGGAGCTGTTTTTT | CASRRTSGGTNTGELFF
NA | NA | TRBJ2-5 | TRBV6-1 | TGTGCCAGCAGTGAATGGGGGACATACCAAGAGACCCAGTACTTC | CASSEWGTYQETQYF
NA | TRBD2 | TRBJ2-3 | TRBV7-8 | TGTGCCAGCAGCTCTCCTACGGGGGGGTACACAGATACGCAGTATTTT | CASSSPTGGYTDTQYF
few | TRBD1 | TRBJ2-7 | TRBV7-8 | TGTGCCAGCAGTCACGGGACAGGGGCCTACGAGCAGTACTTC | CASSHGTGAYEQYF
NA | TRBD1 | TRBJ2-3 | TRBV6-6 | TGTGCCAGCAGTTACTCGCGGGACAGGGGGCAAGATACGCAGTATTTT | CASSYSRDRGQDTQYF
NA | NA | TRBJ1-3 | TRBV6-5 | TGTGCCAGCATGGCGGGGGAGGGGAAAAACACCATATATTTT | CASMAGEGKNTIYF
NA | NA | TRBJ2-1 | TRBV6-5 | TGTGCCAGCAGTTACTCGACTAACAATGAGCAGTTCTTC | CASSYSTNNEQFF
NA | NA | TRBJ2-7 | TRBV6-5 | TGTGCCAGCAGCGAAGGAGGGGCCACGAGAGGGTACTTC | CASSEGGATRGYF
NA | TRBD2 | TRBJ2-1 | TRBV19 | TGTGCCAGTAGTATATGGGGCGGGAGGGCCATCAATGAGCAGTTCTTC | CASSIWGGRAINEQFF
NA | NA | TRBJ2-1 | TRBV20-1 | TGCAGTGCTATCGGTAACAATGAGCAGTTCTTC | CSAIGNNEQFF
NA | NA | TRBJ1-1 | TRBV29-1 | TGCAGCGCTCACCAATCACAGGGAAAAGCTTTCTTT | CSAHQSQGKAFF
NA | TRBD2 | TRBJ2-1 | TRBV29-1 | TGCAGCGTTGATGGCGGGGGGCGGAATGAGCAGTTCTTC | CSVDGGGRNEQFF
once | NA | TRBJ2-3 | TRBV29-1 | TGCAGCGTTGATAGCGCTAGCCCTTCCACAGATACGCAGTATTTT | CSVDSASPSTDTQYF
NA | NA | TRBJ2-3 | TRBV2 | TGTGCCAGCAGTGTTGAGGGAAATACGCAGTATTTT | CASSVEGNTQYF
NA | NA | TRBJ1-3 | TRBV6-1 | TGTGCCAGCAGTAGACAGGCCTACTCTGGAAACACCATATATTTT | CASSRQAYSGNTIYF
NA | TRBD1 | TRBJ2-7 | TRBV7-8 | TGTGCCAGCAGCCAAACCCAGGGGGCCGGCGAGCAGTACTTC | CASSQTQGAGEQYF
NA | TRBD1 | TRBJ1-5 | TRBV7-2 | TGTGCCAGCAGCGGAAGGGGGCGCCGCGGTAGCAATCAGCCCCAGCATTTT | CASSGRGRRGSNQPQHF
NA | NA | TRBJ2-6 | TRBV7-9 | TGTGCCAGCAGCTTCATAGGGGTCGACTCTGGGGCCAACGTCCTGACTTTC | CASSFIGVDSGANVLTF
few | NA | TRBJ2-1 | TRBV11-1 | TGTGCCAGCAGCTTTACAGGAAATGAGCAGTTCTTC | CASSFTGNEQFF
NA | NA | TRBJ2-1 | TRBV9 | TGTGCCAGCAGCACGGGGATTTTACGGTCCTACAATGAGCAGTTCTTC | CASSTGILRSYNEQFF
NA | NA | TRBJ2-1 | TRBV4-1 | TGCGCCAGCAGAGATAGCTCCTACAATGAGCAGTTCTTC | CASRDSSYNEQFF
medium-sized | NA | TRBJ1-1 | TRBV5-5 | TGTGCCAGCAGCTTTGCGCGGGAAGCTTTCTTT | CASSFAREAFF
NA | NA | TRBJ1-3 | TRBV5-5 | TGTGCCAGCAGCGGGGACTGGGGAAACACCATATATTTT | CASSGDWGNTIYF
once | TRBD1 | TRBJ1-2 | TRBV6-5 | TGTGCCAGCAGTTACTCGAGGGCAGGGGGGTATGGCTACACCTTC | CASSYSRAGGYGYTF
once | TRBD2 | TRBJ2-5 | TRBV4-2 | TGTGCCAGCAGCCAGGGATCGGGGGGTCGGGAGACCCAGTACTTC | CASSQGSGGRETQYF
NA | TRBD2 | TRBJ2-3 | TRBV6-4 | TGTGCCAGCAGTCCCAAAGCGGGAGGGAGCACAGATACGCAGTATTTT | CASSPKAGGSTDTQYF
medium-sized | TRBD2 | TRBJ2-3 | TRBV19 | TGTGCCAGTAGTATGGGTTTTGCGGGGGGGATCACAGATACGCAGTATTTT | CASSMGFAGGITDTQYF